Presented here are 11 T cell receptor beta chains from one specimen sequenced in a study of T cell responses to AZD1222 COVID-19 vaccine. Libraries were prepared by immunoSEQ multiplex PCR; TCRdb keeps only in-frame clonotypes and omits some of them. The sample lists about 140,000 clones, approximately 88% occurring once. Material: peripheral blood, obtained on day 0 of AZD1222 vaccination. These receptor sequences come from an adult in good health.

V usage is TRBV3-1 (or the pseudogene TRBV3-2) and J usage is TRBJ2-7; D not certain. The CDR3 has 16 residues. Germline V gene sequence: CDR1 LGHDT, CDR2 YNNKEL (reference sequence). V lost 0 bases and J lost 0, with 12 bases in between. The DNA of the CDR3 is TGTGCCAGCAGCCAAGAGTCGCGGACGTTCTCCTACGAGCAGTACTTC. Protein: CASSQESRTFSYEQYF.

The V gene is TRBV2, the J gene TRBJ2-7; TRBD2 matches at 9 bases. The CDR3 runs 15 residues. J gave up 5 bases and V 7 bases, and 12 bases lay outside the gene matches. CDR1 and CDR2 (germline): SNHLY, FYNNEI. The CDR3 loop reads CASKIGAGGLNEQYF. The CDR3 DNA reads as TGTGCCAGCAAAATCGGCGCGGGGGGGCTTAACGAGCAGTACTTC.

The chain recombines TRBV7-9 with TRBJ2-5, with 7 bases fitting TRBD1. The CDR3 loop spans 15 amino acids. Losses at the gene ends were 7 bases for V and 1 base for J; bases not matched to a gene: 9. CDR1 and CDR2 (germline): SEHNR, FQNEAQ (reference sequence). CDR3 bases: TGTGCCAGCACCGAGGGGGCAGGGGGCCAAGAGACCCAGTACTTC. Translating it yields CASTEGAGGQETQYF. The whole variable domain, remainder taken from reference TRBV7-9 and TRBJ2-5, is DTGVSQNPRHKITKRGQNVTFRCDPISEHNRLYWYRQTLGQGPEFLTYFQNEAQLEKSRLLSDRFSAERPKGSFSTLEIQRTEQGDSAMYLCASTEGAGGQETQYFGPGTRLLVL.

The rearrangement joins TRBV5-4 to TRBJ2-1; no clear D. There are 16 residues in the CDR3. V shed 2 bases and J shed 0 bases, with 12 bases lying between them. The germline V gene has CDR1 SGHNT and CDR2 YYREEE (reference sequence). The DNA of the CDR3 is TGTGCCAGCAGCTTTCATAGCCTGAGCTCCTACAATGAGCAGTTCTTC. Translated: CASSFHSLSSYNEQFF.

V gene TRBV7-6 combines with J gene TRBJ2-7; D tentatively fits TRBD1 or TRBD2 (5 bases each). CDR3 length: 15 residues. Germline V gene data show CDR1 as SGHVS and CDR2 as FNYEAQ. Between the trimmed V and J ends, which lost 1 base and 0 bases, there was a span of 10 bases. CDR3 bases: TGTGCCAGCAGCTTAGAACAGGCGGGCTCCTACGAGCAGTACTTC. It yields the protein CASSLEQAGSYEQYF.

V is TRBV9 and J is TRBJ2-2; D is possibly TRBD2 (5 bases). This CDR3 is built from 13 residues. Trimming removed 4 bases from V and 6 bases from J, with 10 bases in between. Germline-derived CDR1 and CDR2 are SGDLS and YYNGEE. The CDR3 sequence: CASSSGTAGELFF. The CDR3 bases are TGTGCCAGCAGCTCGGGAACGGCCGGGGAGCTGTTTTTT.

The chain couples TRBV2 to TRBJ2-3, with D unclear. Germline CDR1 and CDR2: SNHLY and FYNNEI. The CDR3 runs to 15 residues. V was trimmed by 3 bases and J by 1 base, leaving 11 bases between them. CDR3 coding DNA: TGTGCCAGCAGTGACCCGTCCGTGGGCACAGATACGCAGTATTTT. Translating gives CASSDPSVGTDTQYF.

V is TRBV6-2 or TRBV6-3 and J is TRBJ1-1; D is undetermined. V shed 0 bases and J shed 2 bases, with 4 bases lying between them. The germline CDR1 and CDR2 sequences are MNHEY and SVGEGT. The CDR3 is 13 amino acids. CDR3 nucleotides: TGTGCCAGCAGTTACTCGAGTAACACTGAAGCTTTCTTT. As protein: CASSYSSNTEAFF.

A few counts support this clone. J is TRBJ2-5 and V is TRBV7-2, with no clear D. Trimming shortened V by 3 bases and J by 2 bases, and 7 bases separated the two germline ends. Germline loops: CDR1 SGHTA, CDR2 FQGNSA. The CDR3 is 13 amino acids. The CDR3 sequence is CASSLSPQETQYF. The CDR3 DNA reads TGTGCCAGCAGCTTGAGCCCTCAAGAGACCCAGTACTTC. Based on the CDR3 plus reference TRBV7-2 and TRBJ2-5, the full variable domain is GAGVSQSPSNKVTEKGKDVELRCDPISGHTALYWYRQSLGQGLEFLIYFQGNSAPDKSGLPSDRFSAERTGGSVSTLTIQRTQQEDSAVYLCASSLSPQETQYFGPGTRLLVL.

V usage is TRBV9 and J usage is TRBJ2-1; 8 bases align to TRBD2. The length of the CDR3 is 15 residues. Germline trimming cut 2 bases from V and 7 bases from J; bases unmatched to any gene: 8. Per the germline V gene, CDR1 is SGDLS and CDR2 is YYNGEE. CDR3 DNA: TGTGCCAGCAGCGTGGGCGCGGGAGGCAGTAATGAGCAGTTCTTC. The encoded protein is CASSVGAGGSNEQFF.

DNA for the CDR3: TGTGCCAGCAGTGAAATCCGGACAGGGGTCAACGAGCAGTACTTC. This sequence encodes CASSEIRTGVNEQYF. The chain combines TRBV6-1 with TRBJ2-7; the match to TRBD1 covers 9 bases. V lost 2 bases to trimming and J lost 5 bases; unmatched junction nucleotides: 7. This CDR3 has 15 amino acids. Germline CDR1 reads MNHNS; CDR2 reads SASEGT.